Listed here are 13 T cell receptor beta chains from one sample, sequenced in a study of T cell repertoires in cytomegalovirus infection. Using its own MiXCR run on the reads, TCRdb lists one record per CDR3 protein. Of around 100,000 distinct CDR3 sequences detected, over 9.5% appear once; the ten largest clones hold around 29%. Their specific antigens are unknown. Sequencing input: PBMCs, sequenced either directly or after in vitro stimulation (not recorded which). The receptors were sampled from a human donor in good health (CMV status not recorded). Some clones in this sample may be carry-over from other donors' samples.

The V call is TRBV4-1, the J call TRBJ2-7; no definite D call. This CDR3 region has 14 residues. V shed 1 base and J shed 5 bases, with 12 bases lying between them. Germline V gives CDR1 MGHRA, CDR2 YSYEKL. The CDR3 DNA sequence: TGCGCCAGCAGCCAAGCGCAGAAGGTACACGAGCAGTACTTC. Amino acid sequence: CASSQAQKVHEQYF.

The sample holds many counts of this clonotype. V usage is TRBV15 and J usage is TRBJ1-1; 12 bases line up with TRBD1. This CDR3 contains 19 residues. CDR1 and CDR2 (germline): LNHNV, YYDKDF (reference sequence). The V segment lost 1 base and the J segment 4 bases; nucleotides outside the gene matches: 13. DNA of the CDR3: TGTGCCACCAGCAGAGCCTTGTCCCGGGACAGGGGGCTCGGCACTGAAGCTTTCTTT. Protein product: CATSRALSRDRGLGTEAFF.

Concerning this clonotype: Being one base from a much bigger clone, this may be a read error. The chain has TRBV7-2 and TRBJ1-2; unclear D gene. V lost 3 bases to trimming and J lost 4 bases, with 6 bases between them. The CDR3 runs 12 residues. Germline assignment: CDR1 SGHTA and CDR2 FQGNSA. Written as DNA, the CDR3 is TGTGCCAGCAGCTTCTGGACCTATGGCTACACCTTC. Protein: CASSFWTYGYTF.

This clonotype was seen more than once but under ten times. The chain employs TRBV28 and TRBJ1-5, with unresolved D. The CDR3 has 12 residues. Germline-derived CDR1 and CDR2 are MDHEN and SYDVKM. The germline V and J ends were trimmed by 3 bases and 6 bases, with 6 bases remaining between them. The CDR3 DNA follows: TGTGCCAGCAGTTTTCGTTCTCAGCCCCAGCATTTT. Translated, it gives CASSFRSQPQHF.

This clonotype was observed at least ten times. V usage is TRBV4-2 and J usage is TRBJ2-2, with 12 nucleotides matching TRBD1. The germline gives CDR1 LGHNA, CDR2 YNFKEQ. The CDR3 runs 17 residues. With V trimmed by 0 bases and J by 7 bases, 6 bases remained unmatched. As DNA, the CDR3 is TGTGCCAGCAGCCAAGATAGGGACAGGGGGCTGGGCGGGGAGCTGTTTTTT. Translating gives CASSQDRDRGLGGELFF.

In this sample, this clonotype turned up many times. This chain connects TRBV7-2 to TRBJ1-5; D is perhaps TRBD1 (5 bases). Trimming took off 5 bases at V and 4 bases at J, with 9 bases between the two ends. The CDR3 is made up of 13 amino acids. Germline CDR1 is SGHTA and CDR2 is FQGNSA. The CDR3 DNA follows: TGTGCCAGCAGCCAGGGCCATAATCAGCCCCAGCATTTT. Its protein product is CASSQGHNQPQHF.

This clonotype has ten or more counts. The V gene is TRBV19, the J gene TRBJ2-7; D is possibly TRBD1 or TRBD2 (5 bases each). Germline V lookup: CDR1 LNHDA, CDR2 SQIVND (reference sequence). The ends were cut back, 6 bases at V and 3 bases at J, with 21 bases in the middle. The CDR3 contains 16 residues. The CDR3 coding sequence is TGTGCCAGTAGCCCTCGAACCGGGACGGGCAGCTACGAGCAGTACTTC. Translation gives CASSPRTGTGSYEQYF. The whole variable domain, filled in from reference TRBV19 and TRBJ2-7, reads DGGITQSPKYLFRKEGQNVTLSCEQNLNHDAMYWYRQDPGQGLRLIYYSQIVNDFQKGDIAEGYSVSREKKESFPLTVTSAQKNPTAFYLCASSPRTGTGSYEQYFGPGTRLTVT.

The rearrangement joins TRBV7-9 to TRBJ2-7; 7 bases align to TRBD1. Germline CDR1 SEHNR, CDR2 FQNEAQ (reference sequence). The CDR3 contains 15 residues. The V and J ends lost 5 bases and 7 bases, in that order; junction bases with no gene match: 14. Here the CDR3 reads CASSPNPTGPGEQYV. The CDR3 coding sequence is TGTGCCAGCAGCCCAAATCCGACAGGGCCGGGGGAGCAGTACGTC.

This clonotype showed up just a few times. This chain connects TRBV29-1 to TRBJ2-1; no clear D gene. With 3 bases removed from V and 8 bases from J, the gap between germline ends came to 20 bases. Germline lookup yields CDR1 SQVTM and CDR2 ANQGSEA. This CDR3 is built from 15 residues. The CDR3 DNA is TGCAGCGTTGAGCCGTCGGTGGGTCAACTCGATGAGCAGTTCTTC. It is translated as CSVEPSVGQLDEQFF.

The gene calls are TRBV6-1 and TRBJ2-5, with no clear D. V was cut by 1 base and J by 1 base, with 10 bases left in between. The germline gives CDR1 MNHNS, CDR2 SASEGT. This CDR3 is built from 15 residues. The CDR3 DNA sequence: TGTGCCAGCAGTGAAGAACGTCAGACCCAAGAGACCCAGTACTTC. It is translated as CASSEERQTQETQYF.

Many counts were recorded for this clonotype. The rearrangement links TRBV15 to TRBJ2-7; a weak D match, TRBD1 (6 bases). Germline V gives CDR1 LNHNV, CDR2 YYDKDF (reference sequence). This CDR3 region has 13 residues. V lost 8 bases and J 0 bases, leaving 11 bases between the germline ends. CDR3: CATSSGDSYEQYF. CDR3 bases: TGTGCCACCTCTTCAGGGGACTCCTACGAGCAGTACTTC.

The V call is TRBV20-1, the J call TRBJ1-2; D gene unclear. CDR1 is DFQATT, CDR2 SNEGSKA, per germline (reference sequence). Trimming stripped 0 bases from V and 5 bases from J, with 7 bases between. This CDR3 is built from 12 residues. This CDR3 reads CSARERPYGYTF. The CDR3 DNA is TGCAGTGCTAGAGAACGGCCTTATGGCTACACCTTC.

The gene calls are TRBV15 and TRBJ1-1; D not certain. Germline V gives CDR1 LNHNV, CDR2 YYDKDF (reference sequence). The V end lost 0 bases, the J end lost 4 bases, and 6 bases lay between the germline ends. The CDR3 has 13 residues. In DNA, the CDR3 is TGTGCCACCAGCAGAGAGGTGCCCACTGAAGCTTTCTTT. It translates to CATSREVPTEAFF. Looking up the rest from reference TRBV15 and TRBJ1-1 gives the full variable domain: DAMVIQNPRYQVTQFGKPVTLSCSQTLNHNVMYWYQQKSSQAPKLLFHYYDKDFNNEADTPDNFQSRRPNTSFCFLDIRSPGLGDTAMYLCATSREVPTEAFFGQGTRLTVV.